This note documents a single T cell receptor (beta chain) sequence. This entry comes from a study of blood T cell repertoires in COVID-19. The protocol was immunoSEQ multiplex PCR, while the TCRdb copy is restricted to in-frame clones and leaves out a portion. Among about 190,000 clones listed, around 90% were seen once. Germline V lookup: CDR1 LNHDA, CDR2 SQIVND (reference sequence). Trimming stripped 8 bases from V and 4 bases from J, with 12 bases between. The CDR3 has 13 residues. The TCR originated in a human donor in a cohort sampled during active COVID-19. The chain combines TRBV19 with TRBJ1-5; tentative D call: TRBD1 (6 bases). Sequencing was carried out using peripheral blood. CDR3 nucleotides: TGTGCCAGTGGAAGACAGGAGAATCAGCCCCAGCATTTT. Translation: CASGRQENQPQHF.